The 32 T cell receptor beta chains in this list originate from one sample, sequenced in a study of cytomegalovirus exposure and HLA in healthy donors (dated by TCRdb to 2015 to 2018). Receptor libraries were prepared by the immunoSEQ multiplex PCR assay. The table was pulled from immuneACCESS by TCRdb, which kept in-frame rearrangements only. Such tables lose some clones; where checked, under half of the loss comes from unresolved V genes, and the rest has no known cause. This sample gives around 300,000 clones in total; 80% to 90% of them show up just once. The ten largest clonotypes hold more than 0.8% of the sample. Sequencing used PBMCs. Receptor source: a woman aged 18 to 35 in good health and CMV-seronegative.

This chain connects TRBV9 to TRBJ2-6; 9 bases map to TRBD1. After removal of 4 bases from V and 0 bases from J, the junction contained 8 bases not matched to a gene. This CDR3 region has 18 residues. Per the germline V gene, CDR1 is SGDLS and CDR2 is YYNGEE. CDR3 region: CASSFSGTGLSGANVLTF. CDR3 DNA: TGTGCCAGCAGCTTCTCCGGGACAGGGCTCTCTGGGGCCAACGTCCTGACTTTC.

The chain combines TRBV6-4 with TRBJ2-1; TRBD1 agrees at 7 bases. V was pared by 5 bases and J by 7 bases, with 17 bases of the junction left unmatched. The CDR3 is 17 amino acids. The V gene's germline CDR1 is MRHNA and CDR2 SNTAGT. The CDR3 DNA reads TGTGCCAGCAGTCCCCGGGACAGTCCCACAAGAGGAAATGAGCAGTTCTTC. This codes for CASSPRDSPTRGNEQFF.

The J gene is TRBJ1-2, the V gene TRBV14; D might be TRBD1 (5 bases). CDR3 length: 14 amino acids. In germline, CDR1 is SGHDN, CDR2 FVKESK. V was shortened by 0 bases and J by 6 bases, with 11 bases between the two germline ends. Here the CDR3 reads CASSQDRAGDGYTF. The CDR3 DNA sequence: TGTGCCAGCAGCCAAGACAGGGCAGGTGATGGCTACACCTTC.

The CDR3 DNA reads as TGTGCCAGCTCACCACCCGAAGGGGGAGCCGGGGAGCTGTTTTTT. It codes for CASSPPEGGAGELFF. The chain has TRBV18 and TRBJ2-2; maybe TRBD1 (6 bases). Trimming removed 0 bases at V and 6 bases at J, with 11 bases between. This CDR3 spans 15 amino acids. CDR1 and CDR2 from the germline V gene are KGHSH and LQKENI.

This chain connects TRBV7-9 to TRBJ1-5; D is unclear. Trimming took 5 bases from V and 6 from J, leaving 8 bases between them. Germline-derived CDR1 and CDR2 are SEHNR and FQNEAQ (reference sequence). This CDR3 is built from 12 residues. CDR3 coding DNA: TGTGCCAGCAGCCCATTTCCTCAGCCCCAGCATTTT. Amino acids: CASSPFPQPQHF.

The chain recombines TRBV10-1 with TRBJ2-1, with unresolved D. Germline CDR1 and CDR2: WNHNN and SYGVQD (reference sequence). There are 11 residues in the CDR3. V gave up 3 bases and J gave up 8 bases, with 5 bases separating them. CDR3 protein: CASSDSDEQFF. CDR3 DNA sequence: TGCGCCAGCAGTGACTCGGATGAGCAGTTCTTC.

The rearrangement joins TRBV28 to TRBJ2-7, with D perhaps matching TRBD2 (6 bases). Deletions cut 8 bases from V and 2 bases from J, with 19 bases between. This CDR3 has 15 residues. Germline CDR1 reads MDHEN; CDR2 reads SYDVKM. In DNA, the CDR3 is TGTGCCAGCCATTCCCCCCACGGCGGGACCTACGAGCAGTACTTC. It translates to CASHSPHGGTYEQYF. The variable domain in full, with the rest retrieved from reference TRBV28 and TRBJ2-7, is DVKVTQSSRYLVKRTGEKVFLECVQDMDHENMFWYRQDPGLGLRLIYFSYDVKMKEKGDIPEGYSVSREKKERFSLILESASTNQTSMYLCASHSPHGGTYEQYFGPGTRLTVT.

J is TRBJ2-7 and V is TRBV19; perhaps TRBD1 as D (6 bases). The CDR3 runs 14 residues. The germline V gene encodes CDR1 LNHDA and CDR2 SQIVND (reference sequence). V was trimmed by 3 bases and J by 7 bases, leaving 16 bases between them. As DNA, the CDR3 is TGTGCCAGTAGTATTATGGGGGCGGCGCGGGAGCAGTACTTC. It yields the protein CASSIMGAAREQYF.

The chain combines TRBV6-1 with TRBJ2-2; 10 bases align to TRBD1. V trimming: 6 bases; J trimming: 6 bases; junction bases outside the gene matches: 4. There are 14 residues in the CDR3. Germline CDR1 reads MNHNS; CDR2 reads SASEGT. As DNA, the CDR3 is TGTGCCAGCAGGGGGACAGGGGTGGCCGGGGAGCTGTTTTTT. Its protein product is CASRGTGVAGELFF.

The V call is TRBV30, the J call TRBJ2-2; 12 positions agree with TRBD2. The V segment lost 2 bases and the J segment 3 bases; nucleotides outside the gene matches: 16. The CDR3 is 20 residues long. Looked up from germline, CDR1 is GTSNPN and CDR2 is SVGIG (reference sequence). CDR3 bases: TGTGCCTGGAGTCGCTTCCCATTTCTAGCGGGAGGGCCCGACACCGGGGAGCTGTTTTTT. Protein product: CAWSRFPFLAGGPDTGELFF.

Written as DNA, the CDR3 is TGCGCCAGCAGCCAGTCGGGACAGCTGAAAGCTTTCTTT. Translation gives CASSQSGQLKAFF. The chain combines TRBV4-1 with TRBJ1-1; 7 bases agree with TRBD1. Germline assignment: CDR1 MGHRA and CDR2 YSYEKL. CDR3 length equals 13 residues. The V and J ends lost 3 bases and 9 bases, in that order; junction bases with no gene match: 7.

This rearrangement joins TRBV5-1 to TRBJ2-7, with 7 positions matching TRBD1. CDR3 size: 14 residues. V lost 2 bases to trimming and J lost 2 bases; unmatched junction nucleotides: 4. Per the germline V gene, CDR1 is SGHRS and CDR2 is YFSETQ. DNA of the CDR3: TGCGCCAGCAGCTTCGCAGGGGGACCCTACGAGCAGTACTTC. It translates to CASSFAGGPYEQYF.

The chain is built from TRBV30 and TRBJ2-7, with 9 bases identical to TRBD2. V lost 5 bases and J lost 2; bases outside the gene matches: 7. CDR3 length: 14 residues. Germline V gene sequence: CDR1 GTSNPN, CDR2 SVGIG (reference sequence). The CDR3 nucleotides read TGTGCCTGGGGCCTAGCGGGGTTAACCTACGAGCAGTACTTC. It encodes CAWGLAGLTYEQYF.

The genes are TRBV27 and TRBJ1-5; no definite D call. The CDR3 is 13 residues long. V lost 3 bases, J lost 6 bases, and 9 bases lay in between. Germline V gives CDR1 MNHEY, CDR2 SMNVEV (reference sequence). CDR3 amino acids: CASSLGTGQPQHF. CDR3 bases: TGTGCCAGCAGTTTGGGTACGGGTCAGCCCCAGCATTTT.

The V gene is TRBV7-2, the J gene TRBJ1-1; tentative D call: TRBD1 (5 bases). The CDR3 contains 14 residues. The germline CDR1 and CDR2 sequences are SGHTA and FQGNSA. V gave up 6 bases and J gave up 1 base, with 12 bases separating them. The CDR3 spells CASSYRDWNTEAFF. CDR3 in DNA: TGTGCCAGCAGTTACCGGGACTGGAACACTGAAGCTTTCTTT.

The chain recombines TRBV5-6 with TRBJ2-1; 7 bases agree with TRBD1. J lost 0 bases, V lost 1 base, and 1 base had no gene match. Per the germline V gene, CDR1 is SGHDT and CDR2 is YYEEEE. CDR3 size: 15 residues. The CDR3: CASSLYRGSYNEQFF. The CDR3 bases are TGTGCCAGCAGCTTGTACAGGGGCTCCTACAATGAGCAGTTCTTC.

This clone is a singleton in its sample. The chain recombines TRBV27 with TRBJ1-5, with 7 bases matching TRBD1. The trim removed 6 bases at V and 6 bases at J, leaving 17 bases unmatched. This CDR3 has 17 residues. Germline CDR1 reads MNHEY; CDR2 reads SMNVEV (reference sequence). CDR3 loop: CASRSYVAGGRSQPQHF. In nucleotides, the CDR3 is TGTGCCAGCAGATCTTACGTCGCAGGGGGAAGGAGTCAGCCCCAGCATTTT.

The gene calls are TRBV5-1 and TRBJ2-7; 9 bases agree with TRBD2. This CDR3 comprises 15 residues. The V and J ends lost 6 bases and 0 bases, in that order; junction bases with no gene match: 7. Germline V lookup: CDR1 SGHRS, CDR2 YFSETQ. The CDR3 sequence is CASKSLAGNSYEQYF. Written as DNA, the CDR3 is TGCGCCAGCAAGAGTCTAGCGGGGAACTCCTACGAGCAGTACTTC.

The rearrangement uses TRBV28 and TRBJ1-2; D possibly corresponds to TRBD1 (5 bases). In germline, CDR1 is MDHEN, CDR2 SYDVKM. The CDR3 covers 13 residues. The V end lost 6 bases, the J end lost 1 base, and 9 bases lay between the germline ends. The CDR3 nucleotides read TGTGCCAGCAGCCTTGGACATAACTATGGCTACACCTTC. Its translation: CASSLGHNYGYTF.

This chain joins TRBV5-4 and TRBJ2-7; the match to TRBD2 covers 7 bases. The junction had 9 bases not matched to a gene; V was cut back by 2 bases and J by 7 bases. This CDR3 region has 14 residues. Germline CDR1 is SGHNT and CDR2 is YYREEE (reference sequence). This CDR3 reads CASSLSGGGSEQYF. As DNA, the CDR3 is TGTGCCAGCAGCTTAAGTGGCGGGGGTTCGGAGCAGTACTTC.

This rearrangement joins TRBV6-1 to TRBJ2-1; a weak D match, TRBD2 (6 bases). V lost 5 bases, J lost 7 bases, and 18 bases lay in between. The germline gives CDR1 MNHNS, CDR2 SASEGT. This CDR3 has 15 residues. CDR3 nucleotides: TGTGCCAGCAGTCGCCAGACCGCAGCGGGTAATGAGCAGTTCTTC. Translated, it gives CASSRQTAAGNEQFF.

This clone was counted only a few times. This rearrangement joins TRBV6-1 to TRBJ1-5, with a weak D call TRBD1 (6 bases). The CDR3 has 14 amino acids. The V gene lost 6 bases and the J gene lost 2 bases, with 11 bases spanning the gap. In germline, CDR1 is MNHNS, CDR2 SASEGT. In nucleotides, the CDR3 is TGTGCCAGCAGGTCCAGGGGCGGCAATCAGCCCCAGCATTTT. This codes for CASRSRGGNQPQHF.

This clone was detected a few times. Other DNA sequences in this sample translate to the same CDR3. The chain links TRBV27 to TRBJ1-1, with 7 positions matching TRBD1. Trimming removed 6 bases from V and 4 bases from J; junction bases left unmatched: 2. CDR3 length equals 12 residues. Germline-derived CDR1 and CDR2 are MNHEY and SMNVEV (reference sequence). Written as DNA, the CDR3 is TGTGCCAGCAGGGCAGGGGGCACTGAAGCTTTCTTT. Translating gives CASRAGGTEAFF.

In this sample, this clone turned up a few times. Here the CDR3 DNA reads TGTGCCAGCAGTGAACTCGCTAGCGGGACCCGGGGCAATGAGCAGTTCTTC. It translates to CASSELASGTRGNEQFF. This sequence joins TRBV6-1 and TRBJ2-1, with 9 bases lining up with TRBD2. Looked up from germline, CDR1 is MNHNS and CDR2 is SASEGT. After removal of 2 bases from V and 6 bases from J, the junction contained 11 bases not matched to a gene. CDR3 length: 17 residues.

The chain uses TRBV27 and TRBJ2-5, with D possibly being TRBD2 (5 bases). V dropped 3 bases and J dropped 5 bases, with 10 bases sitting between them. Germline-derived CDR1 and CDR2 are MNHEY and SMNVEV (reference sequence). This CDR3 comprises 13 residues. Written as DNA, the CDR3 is TGTGCCAGCAGTTTCACTGGGAGCGAGACCCAGTACTTC. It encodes CASSFTGSETQYF.

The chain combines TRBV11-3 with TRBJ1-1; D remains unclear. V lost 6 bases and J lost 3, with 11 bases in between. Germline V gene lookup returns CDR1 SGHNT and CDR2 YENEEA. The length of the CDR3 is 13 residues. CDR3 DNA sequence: TGTGCCAGCAGTCATAACCAGGACACTGAAGCTTTCTTT. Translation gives CASSHNQDTEAFF. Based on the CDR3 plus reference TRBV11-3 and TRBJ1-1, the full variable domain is EAGVVQSPRYKIIEKKQPVAFWCNPISGHNTLYWYLQNLGQGPELLIRYENEEAVDDSQLPKDRFSAERLKGVDSTLKIQPAELGDSAVYLCASSHNQDTEAFFGQGTRLTVV.

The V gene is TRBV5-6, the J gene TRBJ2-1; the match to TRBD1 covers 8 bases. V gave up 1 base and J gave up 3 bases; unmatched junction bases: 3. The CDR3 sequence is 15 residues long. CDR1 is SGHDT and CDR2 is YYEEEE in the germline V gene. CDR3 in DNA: TGTGCCAGCAGCTTGACAGGGGGTTTCTACAATGAGCAGTTCTTC. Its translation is CASSLTGGFYNEQFF.

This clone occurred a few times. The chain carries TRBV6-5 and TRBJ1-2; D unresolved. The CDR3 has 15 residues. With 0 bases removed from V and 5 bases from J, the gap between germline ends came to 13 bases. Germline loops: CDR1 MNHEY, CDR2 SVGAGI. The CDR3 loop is CASSYSQVQAYGYTF. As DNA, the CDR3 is TGTGCCAGCAGTTACTCACAAGTCCAGGCTTATGGCTACACCTTC.

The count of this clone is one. The CDR3 reads CASSQDLVRAGLINEQFF. The CDR3 coding sequence is TGCGCCAGCAGCCAAGACCTAGTCAGGGCAGGGTTGATCAATGAGCAGTTCTTC. The chain is built from TRBV4-1 and TRBJ2-1; D perhaps matches TRBD1 (5 bases). Germline CDR1 reads MGHRA; CDR2 reads YSYEKL. CDR3 length: 18 amino acids. V lost 0 bases to trimming and J lost 6 bases, with 21 bases between them.

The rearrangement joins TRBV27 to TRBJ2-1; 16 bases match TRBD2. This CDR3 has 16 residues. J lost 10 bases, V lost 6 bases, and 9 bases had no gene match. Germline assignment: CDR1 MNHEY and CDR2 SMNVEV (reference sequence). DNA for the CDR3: TGTGCCAGCAGAAACGCGGGACTAGCGGGAGGGCTAGAGCAGTTCTTC. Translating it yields CASRNAGLAGGLEQFF.

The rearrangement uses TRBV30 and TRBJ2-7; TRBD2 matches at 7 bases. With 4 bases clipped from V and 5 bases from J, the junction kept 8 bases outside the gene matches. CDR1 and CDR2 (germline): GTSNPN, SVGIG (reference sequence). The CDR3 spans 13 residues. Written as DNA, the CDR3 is TGTGCCTGGATGACGGGGGGAGGCGACGAGCAGTACTTC. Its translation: CAWMTGGGDEQYF.

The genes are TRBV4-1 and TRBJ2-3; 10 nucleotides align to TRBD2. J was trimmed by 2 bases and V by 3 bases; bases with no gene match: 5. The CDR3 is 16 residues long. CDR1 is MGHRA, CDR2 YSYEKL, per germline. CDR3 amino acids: CASSHPLAGPTDTQYF. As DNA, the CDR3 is TGCGCCAGCAGCCACCCACTAGCGGGACCCACAGATACGCAGTATTTT.